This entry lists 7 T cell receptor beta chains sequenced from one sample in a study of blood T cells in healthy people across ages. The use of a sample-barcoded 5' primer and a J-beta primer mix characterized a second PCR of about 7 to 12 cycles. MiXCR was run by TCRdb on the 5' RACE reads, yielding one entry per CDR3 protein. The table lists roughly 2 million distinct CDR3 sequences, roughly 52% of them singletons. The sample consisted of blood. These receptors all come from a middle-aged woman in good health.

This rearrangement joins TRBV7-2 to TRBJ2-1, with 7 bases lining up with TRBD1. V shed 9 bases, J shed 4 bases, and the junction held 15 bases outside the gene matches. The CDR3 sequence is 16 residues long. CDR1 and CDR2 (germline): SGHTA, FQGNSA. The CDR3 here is CASTPVGTVVYNEQFF. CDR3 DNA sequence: TGTGCCAGTACACCCGTGGGGACAGTCGTTTACAATGAGCAGTTCTTC.

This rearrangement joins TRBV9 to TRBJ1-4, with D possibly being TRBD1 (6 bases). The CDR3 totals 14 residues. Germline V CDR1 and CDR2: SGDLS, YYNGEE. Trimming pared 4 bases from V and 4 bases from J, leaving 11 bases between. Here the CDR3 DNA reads TGTGCCAGCAGCTCAGGGGTCAGTAATGAAAAACTGTTTTTT. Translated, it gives CASSSGVSNEKLFF.

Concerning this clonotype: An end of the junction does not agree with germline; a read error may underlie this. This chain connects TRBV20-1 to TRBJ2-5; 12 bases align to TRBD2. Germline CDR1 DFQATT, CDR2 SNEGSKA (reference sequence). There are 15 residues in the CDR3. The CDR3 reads CSAGDGLAGQETQYF. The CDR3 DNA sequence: TGCAGTGCTGGAGACGGACTAGCGGGGCAAGAGACCCAGTACTTC.

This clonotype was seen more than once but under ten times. The CDR3 loop is CASSSKPQETQYF. CDR3 nucleotides: TGTGCCAGCAGCTCTAAGCCCCAAGAGACCCAGTACTTC. The genes are TRBV13 and TRBJ2-5; D gene ambiguous. The germline CDR1 and CDR2 sequences are PRHDT and FYEKMQ (reference sequence). V lost 4 bases and J lost 1, with 7 bases in between. CDR3 size: 13 residues.

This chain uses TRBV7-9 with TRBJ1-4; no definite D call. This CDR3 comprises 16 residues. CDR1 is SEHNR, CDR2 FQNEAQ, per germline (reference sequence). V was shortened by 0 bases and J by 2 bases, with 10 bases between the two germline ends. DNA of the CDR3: TGTGCCAGCAGCTTAGCGACGGCGATCACTAATGAAAAACTGTTTTTT. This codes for CASSLATAITNEKLFF.

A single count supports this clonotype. The CDR3 bases are TGTGCCAGCAGTCGATTACAGGGGAACCCCCTCCACTTT. Translating gives CASSRLQGNPLHF. The chain recombines TRBV12-3 or TRBV12-4 with TRBJ1-6, with 7 positions matching TRBD1. This CDR3 has 13 amino acids. The V segment lost 5 bases and the J segment 13 bases; nucleotides outside the gene matches: 8.

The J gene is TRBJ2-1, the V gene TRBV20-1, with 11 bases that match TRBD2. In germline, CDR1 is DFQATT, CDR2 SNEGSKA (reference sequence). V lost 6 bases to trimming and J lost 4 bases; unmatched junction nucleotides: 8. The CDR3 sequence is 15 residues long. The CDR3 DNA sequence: TGCAGTGCGTGGAAAGTAGCGGGAGGGTACAATGAGCAGTTCTTC. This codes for CSAWKVAGGYNEQFF.